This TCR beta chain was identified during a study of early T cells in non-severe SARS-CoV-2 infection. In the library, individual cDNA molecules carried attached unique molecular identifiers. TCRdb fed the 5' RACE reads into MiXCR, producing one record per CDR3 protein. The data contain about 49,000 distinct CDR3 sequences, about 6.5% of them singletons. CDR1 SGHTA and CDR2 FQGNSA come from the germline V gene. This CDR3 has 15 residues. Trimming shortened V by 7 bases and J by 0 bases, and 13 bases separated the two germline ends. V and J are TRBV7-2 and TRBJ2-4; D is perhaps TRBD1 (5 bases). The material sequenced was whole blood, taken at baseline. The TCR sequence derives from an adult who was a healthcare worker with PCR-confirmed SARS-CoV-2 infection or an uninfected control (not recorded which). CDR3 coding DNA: TGTGCCAGCACCAGGGAAGGATTAGCCAAAAACATTCAGTACTTC. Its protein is CASTREGLAKNIQYF.